The next 20 T cell receptor beta chains were all read from a single sample in a study of post-analysis software for immune sequencing data. Study observations and caveats: In patients, five or six TRBV segments were more frequent than in controls, with TRBV5-6, TRBV5-1 and TRBV20-1 among them.

These receptors' targets are unknown. Included in the TCR beta cDNA libraries were unique molecular identifiers. TCRdb reprocessed the PCR reads with MiXCR, giving one entry per CDR3 protein. The sample records over 700,000 distinct CDR3 sequences, less than 35% being singletons. Material for sequencing was blood. These receptors were obtained from a girl aged 10 to 17 with multiple sclerosis.

The chain recombines TRBV6-6 with TRBJ2-7; D might be TRBD1 (6 bases). This CDR3 is 13 amino acids long. Germline V gene sequence: CDR1 MNHNY, CDR2 SVGAGI (reference sequence). Trimming pared 6 bases from V and 3 bases from J, leaving 12 bases between. The CDR3 DNA sequence: TGTGCCAGCAGCTGGACAGAGTTCTACGAGCAGTACTTC. Translated, it gives CASSWTEFYEQYF.

The sample holds one count of this clonotype. The chain recombines TRBV4-1 with TRBJ2-7; D perhaps matches TRBD2 (6 bases). This CDR3 has 15 residues. Trimming took 2 bases from V and 0 from J, leaving 11 bases between them. Germline lookup yields CDR1 MGHRA and CDR2 YSYEKL. The CDR3 is CASSQWRDDSYEQYF. CDR3 nucleotide sequence: TGCGCCAGCAGCCAATGGCGGGACGACTCCTACGAGCAGTACTTC.

Note on this clonotype: Sequence at one end of the junction differs from germline and may be a read error. V and J are TRBV4-3 and TRBJ2-1; D gene ambiguous. CDR1 and CDR2 from the germline V gene are LGHNA and YSLEER. The CDR3 loop spans 14 amino acids. The CDR3 region is CAGSQFGPLGEQFF. CDR3 in DNA: TGCGCCGGCAGCCAATTTGGCCCGTTGGGTGAGCAGTTCTTC.

The chain has TRBV7-2 and TRBJ2-1; D ambiguous. Trimming stripped 2 bases from V and 10 bases from J, with 12 bases between. This CDR3 region has 13 residues. Germline V CDR1 and CDR2: SGHTA, FQGNSA. CDR3 sequence reads: CASSLTNAGEQFF. The CDR3 nucleotides read TGTGCCAGCAGCTTAACTAATGCCGGGGAGCAGTTCTTC.

The CDR3 sequence is CASSYERRDRGYEQYF. CDR3 in DNA: TGTGCCAGCAGCTACGAGCGCCGGGACAGGGGATACGAGCAGTACTTC. J is TRBJ2-7 and V is TRBV7-2, with 10 bases identical to TRBD1. This CDR3 spans 16 amino acids. The germline CDR1 and CDR2 sequences are SGHTA and FQGNSA. J gave up 4 bases and V 4 bases, and 10 bases lay outside the gene matches.

This clonotype was found once. J is TRBJ2-1 and V is TRBV4-1, with TRBD2 identical over 10 bases. CDR1 and CDR2 from the germline V gene are MGHRA and YSYEKL. This CDR3 has 19 residues. Trimming removed 0 bases from V and 3 bases from J; junction bases left unmatched: 11. CDR3 sequence: CASSQEKGLARGRYNEQFF. CDR3 DNA: TGCGCCAGCAGCCAAGAAAAGGGACTAGCGAGGGGGCGCTACAATGAGCAGTTCTTC.

The chain carries TRBV7-2 and TRBJ2-4; tentatively, D is TRBD2 (6 bases). Germline V gene sequence: CDR1 SGHTA, CDR2 FQGNSA. This CDR3 spans 14 amino acids. Trimming removed 4 bases at V and 15 bases at J, with 22 bases between. The CDR3 loop is CASSSTSRGTPWYF. The CDR3 DNA is TGTGCCAGCAGCTCCACCTCACGGGGGACCCCTTGGTACTTC.

The gene calls are TRBV7-2 and TRBJ2-4; 7 bases map to TRBD2. The CDR3 totals 18 residues. The germline gives CDR1 SGHTA, CDR2 FQGNSA. V lost 4 bases and J lost 1; bases outside the gene matches: 13. The CDR3 loop is CASSSLAGAGGAKNIQYF. DNA of the CDR3: TGTGCCAGCAGCTCGTTAGCGGGCGCCGGGGGGGCCAAAAACATTCAGTACTTC. The whole variable domain, filled in from reference TRBV7-2 and TRBJ2-4, reads GAGVSQSPSNKVTEKGKDVELRCDPISGHTALYWYRQSLGQGLEFLIYFQGNSAPDKSGLPSDRFSAERTGGSVSTLTIQRTQQEDSAVYLCASSSLAGAGGAKNIQYFGAGTRLSVL.

Notes on this clonotype: A read error may be the cause here, since a much bigger clone is one base away. The chain links TRBV20-1 to TRBJ2-5; the D gene is possibly TRBD2 (5 bases). Trimming removed 3 bases from V and 11 bases from J, with 19 bases in between. There are 13 residues in the CDR3. The germline V gene encodes CDR1 DFQATT and CDR2 SNEGSKA (reference sequence). CDR3 nucleotides: TGCAGTGCTAGCGGGGTCGTTTTTAATGAGCAGTACTTC. Translation gives CSASGVVFNEQYF.

The V call is TRBV4-2, the J call TRBJ1-1; unclear D gene. Looked up from germline, CDR1 is LGHNA and CDR2 is YNFKEQ. The CDR3 consists of 13 residues. V dropped 2 bases and J dropped 4 bases, with 8 bases sitting between them. The CDR3, as DNA: TGTGCCAGCAGCCAATACGCGCCCACTGAAGCTTTCTTT. It yields the protein CASSQYAPTEAFF.

The rearrangement uses TRBV29-1 and TRBJ2-2; no clear D gene. The CDR3 loop spans 14 amino acids. V was clipped by 6 bases and J by 2 bases, with 13 bases between them. Germline-derived CDR1 and CDR2 are SQVTM and ANQGSEA. This CDR3 reads CSVIKTGNTGELFF. The CDR3 DNA follows: TGCAGCGTCATAAAGACTGGCAACACCGGGGAGCTGTTTTTT.

The chain uses TRBV12-3 or TRBV12-4 and TRBJ1-5, with TRBD1 identical over 7 bases. V shed 7 bases, J shed 5 bases, and the junction held 8 bases outside the gene matches. This CDR3 region has 14 residues. The CDR3 here is CASIRGLWDQPQHF. In DNA, the CDR3 is TGTGCCAGCATAAGGGGGCTGTGGGATCAGCCCCAGCATTTT.

The chain employs TRBV28 and TRBJ1-2; D gene ambiguous. The germline CDR1 and CDR2 sequences are MDHEN and SYDVKM. This CDR3 is built from 16 residues. Trimming removed 2 bases at V and 8 bases at J, with 21 bases between. CDR3 DNA: TGTGCCAGCAGTTTAACTCCGTGGGGAGGGCGAATGGGCTACACCTTC. Encoded protein: CASSLTPWGGRMGYTF.

V gene TRBV12-3 or TRBV12-4 combines with J gene TRBJ1-5; the D is unclear. This CDR3 spans 14 amino acids. Trimming removed 1 base at V and 7 bases at J, with 11 bases between. CDR3 sequence (DNA): TGTGCCAGCAGTTTAGTAGTCATGGGGCAGCCCCAGCATTTT. It specifies CASSLVVMGQPQHF.

The chain has TRBV12-5 and TRBJ1-1; weak D call: TRBD1 (5 bases). CDR3 size: 18 residues. V gave up 0 bases and J gave up 5 bases, with 22 bases separating them. Germline-derived CDR1 and CDR2 are LGHNT and FRNRAP. CDR3 nucleotides: TGTGCTAGTGGTTTGGTAGGAACAGGTCGCCTTTATACGACTGAAGCTTTCTTT. As protein: CASGLVGTGRLYTTEAFF.

As to this clonotype: The junction and the germline gene differ at one end; a read error may be behind it. The chain employs TRBV5-1 and TRBJ2-5, with unresolved D. This CDR3 contains 13 residues. Germline V gives CDR1 SGHRS, CDR2 YFSETQ. The CDR3 bases are TGCGCCAGCAGCCTTCAGACATTGGAGACCCAATACTTC. This gives the protein CASSLQTLETQYF.

V usage is TRBV21-1 and J usage is TRBJ2-3; the table's D call, TRBD2, was not checked against the DNA. TRBV21-1 is a pseudogene segment. The CDR3 spans 14 residues. The CDR3, as DNA: TGTGCCAGCAGGAGGAGGGGCTTCACAGATACGCAGTATTTT. It specifies CASRRRGFTDTQYF.

As DNA, the CDR3 is TGTGCCAGCAGTGCGGACAGGGAAGCCTACGAGCAGTACTTC. This translates into CASSADREAYEQYF. The rearrangement joins TRBV6-5 to TRBJ2-7; the match to TRBD1 covers 8 bases. The CDR3 extends over 14 amino acids. Germline V lookup: CDR1 MNHEY, CDR2 SVGAGI. V shed 5 bases and J 2 bases; nucleotides not matched to a gene: 5.

V is TRBV7-2 and J is TRBJ2-7; D may match TRBD1 or TRBD2 (5 bases each). Per germline, CDR1 SGHTA and CDR2 FQGNSA. V lost 0 bases and J 2 bases, leaving 11 bases between the germline ends. The CDR3 covers 15 residues. CDR3 amino acids: CASSLAYGAPYEQYF. CDR3 nucleotide sequence: TGTGCCAGCAGCTTAGCGTACGGGGCCCCCTACGAGCAGTACTTC.

This sequence joins TRBV27 and TRBJ1-1; D remains ambiguous. Trimming left V 6 bases short and J 2 bases short, with 10 bases between. The CDR3 runs to 13 residues. Germline CDR1 is MNHEY and CDR2 is SMNVEV (reference sequence). The CDR3 DNA sequence: TGTGCCAGCAGCCCGGGAGCTAACACTGAAGCTTTCTTT. This translates into CASSPGANTEAFF.